The TCR beta chain described here comes from a study of post-analysis software for immune sequencing data. About the research overall: Several disease courses (relapsing-remitting, secondary progressive and progressive-relapsing) of multiple sclerosis were included.

Whole-study findings and limits: Under the F measure, samples that were prepared in one batch clustered strongly together. The study found significantly lower normalized Chao1 diversity in multiple sclerosis patients than in controls.

Prepared libraries of TCR beta cDNA carried unique molecular identifiers. There were about 1 to 10 million T cells, and 450,000 to 550,000 cDNA molecules came from them. TCRdb itself ran the PCR reads through MiXCR, one entry per CDR3 protein. The table lists some 450,000 distinct CDR3 sequences, under 55% of them singletons. Turning to this clonotype: Its antigen is not identified.

The sequencing input was blood. This TCR derives from a girl aged 10-17 years with multiple sclerosis.

The CDR3 spells CSALGQANTDTQYF. CDR3 DNA sequence: TGCAGTGCTCTGGGACAGGCTAACACAGATACGCAGTATTTT. The chain combines TRBV20-1 with TRBJ2-3; 8 bases are shared with TRBD1. J gave up 2 bases and V 5 bases, and 6 bases lay outside the gene matches. The CDR3 is 14 amino acids. The germline CDR1 and CDR2 sequences are DFQATT and SNEGSKA (reference sequence).